Many counts were recorded for the clone carrying this TCR beta chain. Its cognate antigen is unknown. The sample comes from a study of T cell repertoires in cytomegalovirus infection. TCRdb re-derived calls from the reads in MiXCR, one entry per CDR3 protein. The data show 450,000 to 550,000 distinct CDR3 sequences, 15% to 20% seen once. Findings and caveats of the study: The ex vivo response was dominated by HLA-C-restricted CMV-specific TCR beta clonotypes.

This clonotype originated in a human donor in good health (CMV status not recorded). Some clones in this sample may be carry-over from other donors' samples. Sequencing was carried out using CD8+ T cells from PBMCs.

CDR3 DNA: TGTGCCAGCAGCGACGGTTTATGGGCGAGCTCCTACGAGCAGTACTTC. Its translation is CASSDGLWASSYEQYF. V usage is TRBV7-9 and J usage is TRBJ2-7; no reliable D call. Germline CDR1 and CDR2: SEHNR and FQNEAQ (reference sequence). Trimming took off 5 bases at V and 0 bases at J, with 17 bases between the two ends. This CDR3 comprises 16 residues.